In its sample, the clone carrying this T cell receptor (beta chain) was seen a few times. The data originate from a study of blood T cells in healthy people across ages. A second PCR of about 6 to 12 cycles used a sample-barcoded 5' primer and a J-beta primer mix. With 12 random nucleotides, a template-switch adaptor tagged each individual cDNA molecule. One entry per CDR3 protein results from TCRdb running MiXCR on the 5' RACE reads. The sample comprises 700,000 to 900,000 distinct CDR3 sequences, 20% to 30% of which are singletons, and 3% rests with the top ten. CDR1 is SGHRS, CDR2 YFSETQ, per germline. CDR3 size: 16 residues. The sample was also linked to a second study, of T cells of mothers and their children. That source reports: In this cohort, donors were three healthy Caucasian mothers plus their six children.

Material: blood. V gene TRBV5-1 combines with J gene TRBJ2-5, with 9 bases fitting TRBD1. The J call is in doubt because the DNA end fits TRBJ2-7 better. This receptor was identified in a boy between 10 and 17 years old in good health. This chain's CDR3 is CASSFGTGNVGYEQYF. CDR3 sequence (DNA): TGCGCCAGCAGCTTCGGGACAGGGAATGTTGGCTACGAGCAGTACTTC.